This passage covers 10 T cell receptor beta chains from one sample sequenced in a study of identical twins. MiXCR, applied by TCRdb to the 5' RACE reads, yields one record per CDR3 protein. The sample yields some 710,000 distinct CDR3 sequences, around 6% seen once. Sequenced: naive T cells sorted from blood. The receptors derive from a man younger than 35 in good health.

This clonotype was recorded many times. The CDR3 loop is CSVEGGQGGYEQYF. The CDR3 DNA is TGCAGCGTTGAAGGGGGGCAGGGAGGGTACGAGCAGTACTTC. The chain joins TRBV29-1 to TRBJ2-7; possibly TRBD2 for D (7 bases). This CDR3 has 14 amino acids. V was trimmed by 1 base and J by 4 bases, leaving 14 bases between them. Germline V gives CDR1 SQVTM, CDR2 ANQGSEA.

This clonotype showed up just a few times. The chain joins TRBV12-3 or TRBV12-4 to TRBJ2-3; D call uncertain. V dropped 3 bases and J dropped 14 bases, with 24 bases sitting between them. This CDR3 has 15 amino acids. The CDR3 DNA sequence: TGTGCCAGCAGTTTTGGTCGAGACACGGCTCCACCCGCGTATTTT. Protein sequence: CASSFGRDTAPPAYF.

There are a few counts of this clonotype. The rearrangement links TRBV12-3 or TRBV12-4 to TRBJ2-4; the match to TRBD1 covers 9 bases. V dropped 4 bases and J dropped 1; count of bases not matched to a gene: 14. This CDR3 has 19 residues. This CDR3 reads CASSSWTGDANAAKNIQYF. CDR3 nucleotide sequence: TGTGCCAGCAGTTCTTGGACAGGGGACGCAAATGCGGCCAAAAACATTCAGTACTTC.

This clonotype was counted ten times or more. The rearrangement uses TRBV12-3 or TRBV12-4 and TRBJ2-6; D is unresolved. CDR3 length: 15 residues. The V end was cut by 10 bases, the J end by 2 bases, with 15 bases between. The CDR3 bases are TGTGCCACCAAGAAAATAATGGCTGGGGCCAACGTCCTGACTTTC. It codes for CATKKIMAGANVLTF.

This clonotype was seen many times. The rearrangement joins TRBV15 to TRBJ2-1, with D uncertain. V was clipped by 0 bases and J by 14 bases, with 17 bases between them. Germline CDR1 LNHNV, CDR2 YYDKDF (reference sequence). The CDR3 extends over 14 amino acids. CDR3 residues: CATSRDRLDPQKFF. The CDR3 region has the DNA TGTGCCACCAGCAGAGATCGCCTGGACCCACAAAAGTTCTTC.

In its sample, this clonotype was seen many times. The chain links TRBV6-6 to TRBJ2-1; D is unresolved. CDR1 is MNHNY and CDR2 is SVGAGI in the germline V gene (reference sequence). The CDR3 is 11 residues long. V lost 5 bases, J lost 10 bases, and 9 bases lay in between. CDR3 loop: CASSPVGEQFF. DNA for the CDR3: TGTGCCAGCAGTCCCGTGGGAGAGCAGTTCTTC.

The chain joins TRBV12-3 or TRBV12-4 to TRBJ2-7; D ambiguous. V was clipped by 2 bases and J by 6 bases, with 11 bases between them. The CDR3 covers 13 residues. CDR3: CASSLLFGVEQYF. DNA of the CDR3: TGTGCCAGCAGTTTATTATTTGGGGTCGAGCAGTACTTC.

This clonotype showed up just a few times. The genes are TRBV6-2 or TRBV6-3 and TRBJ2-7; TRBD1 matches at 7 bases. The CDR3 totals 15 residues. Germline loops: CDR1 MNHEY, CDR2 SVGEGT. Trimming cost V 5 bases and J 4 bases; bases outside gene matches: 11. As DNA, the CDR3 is TGTGCCAGCAGTACCCCGGGACAGAGAAGGTACGAGCAGTACTTC. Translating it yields CASSTPGQRRYEQYF.

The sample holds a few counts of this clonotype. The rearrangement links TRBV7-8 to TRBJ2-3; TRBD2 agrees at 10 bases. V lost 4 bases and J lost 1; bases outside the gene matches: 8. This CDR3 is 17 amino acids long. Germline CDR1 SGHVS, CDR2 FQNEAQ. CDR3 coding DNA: TGTGCCAGCAGCTCGAGAGGACTAGCGGTTCGCACAGATACGCAGTATTTT. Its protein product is CASSSRGLAVRTDTQYF.

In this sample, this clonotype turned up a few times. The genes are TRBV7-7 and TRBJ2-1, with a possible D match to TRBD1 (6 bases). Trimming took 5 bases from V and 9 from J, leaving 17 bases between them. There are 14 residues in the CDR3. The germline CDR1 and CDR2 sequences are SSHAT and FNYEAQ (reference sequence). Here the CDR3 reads CASSRLGAGLEQFF. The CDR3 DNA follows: TGTGCCAGCAGCCGCCTGGGGGCTGGGCTTGAGCAGTTCTTC.